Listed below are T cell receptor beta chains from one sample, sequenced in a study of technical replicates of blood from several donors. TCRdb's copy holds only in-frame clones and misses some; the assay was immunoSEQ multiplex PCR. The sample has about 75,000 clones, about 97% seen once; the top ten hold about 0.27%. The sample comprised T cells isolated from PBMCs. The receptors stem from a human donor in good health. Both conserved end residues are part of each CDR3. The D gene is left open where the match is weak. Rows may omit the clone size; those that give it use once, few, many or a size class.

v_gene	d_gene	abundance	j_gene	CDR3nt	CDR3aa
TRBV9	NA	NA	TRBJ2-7	TGTGCCAGCAGCGTAGGGGGCACAGTGGCGGAAATCTACGAGCAGTACTTC	CASSVGGTVAEIYEQYF
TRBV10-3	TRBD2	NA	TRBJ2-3	TGTGCCATCGCCCCGAGCGGGACTAGCACAGATACGCAGTATTTT	CAIAPSGTSTDTQYF
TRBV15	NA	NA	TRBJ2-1	TGTGCCGCATCGGAGGGTGGGAATGAGCAGTTCTTC	CAASEGGNEQFF
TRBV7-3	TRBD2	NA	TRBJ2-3	TGTGCCAGCAGCCGTGGACTAGATATAGGTACGCAGTATTTT	CASSRGLDIGTQYF
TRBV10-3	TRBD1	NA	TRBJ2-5	TGTGCCATCACCCCGGGACAGGGAACGGAGACCCAGTACTTC	CAITPGQGTETQYF
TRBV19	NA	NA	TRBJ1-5	TGTGCCAGTAGTATAGGGGAGATTAGCAATCAGCCCCAGCATTTT	CASSIGEISNQPQHF
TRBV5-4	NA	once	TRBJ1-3	TGTGCCAGCAGCCCCCAGGGACAAAACACCATATATTTT	CASSPQGQNTIYF
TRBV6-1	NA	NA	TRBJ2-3	TGTGCCAGCAGTCTGACGCACAGGGCAGATACGCAGTATTTT	CASSLTHRADTQYF
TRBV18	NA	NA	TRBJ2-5	TGTGCCAGCTCACCAGTCAGGGTTCAAGAGACCCAGTACTTC	CASSPVRVQETQYF
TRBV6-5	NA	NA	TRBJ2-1	TGTGCCAGCAGTTACTCGAACAGCTACAATGAGCAGTTCTTC	CASSYSNSYNEQFF
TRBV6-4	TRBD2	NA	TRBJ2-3	TGTGCCAGCAGTGACTCGGGGGGGAGCACAGATACGCAGTATTTT	CASSDSGGSTDTQYF
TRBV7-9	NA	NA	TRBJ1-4	TGTGCCAGCAGCGCCTCGGGCGGGAAAGGGAATGAAAAACTGTTTTTT	CASSASGGKGNEKLFF
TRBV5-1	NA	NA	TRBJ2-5	TGCGCCAGCAGCTTGGCCGTTTTGGAGACCCAGTACTTC	CASSLAVLETQYF
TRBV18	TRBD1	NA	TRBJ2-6	TGTGCCAGCTCACCATCCGGGACAGGGGGTAGCTCTGGGGCCAACGTCCTGACTTTC	CASSPSGTGGSSGANVLTF
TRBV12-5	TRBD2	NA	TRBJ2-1	TGTGCTAGTGGACGAAGCGGGAGCTCCTACAATGAGCAGTTCTTC	CASGRSGSSYNEQFF